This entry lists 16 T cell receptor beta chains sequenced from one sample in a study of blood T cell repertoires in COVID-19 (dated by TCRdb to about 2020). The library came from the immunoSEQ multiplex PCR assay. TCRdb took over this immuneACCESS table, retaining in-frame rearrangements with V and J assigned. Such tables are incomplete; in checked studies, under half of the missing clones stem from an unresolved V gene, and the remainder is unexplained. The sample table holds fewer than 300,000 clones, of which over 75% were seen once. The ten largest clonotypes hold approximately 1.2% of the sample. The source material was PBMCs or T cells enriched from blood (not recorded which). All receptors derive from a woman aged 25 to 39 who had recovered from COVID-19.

CDR3 DNA: TGTGCCAGCAGCCAAGATCTGGCAGGCCTTGGCGAGCAGTACTTC. Translating gives CASSQDLAGLGEQYF. The rearrangement uses TRBV3-1 (or the pseudogene TRBV3-2) and TRBJ2-7; D is unclear. This CDR3 is 15 amino acids long. Germline-derived CDR1 and CDR2 are LGHDT and YNNKEL (reference sequence). Trimming removed 0 bases from V and 6 bases from J, with 15 bases in between.

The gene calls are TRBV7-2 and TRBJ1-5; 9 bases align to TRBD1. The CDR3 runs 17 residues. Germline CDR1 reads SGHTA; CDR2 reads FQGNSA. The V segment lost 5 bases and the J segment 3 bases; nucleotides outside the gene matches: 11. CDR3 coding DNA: TGTGCCAGCAGCCCCCATCCGTGGACAGGGGCCAATCAGCCCCAGCATTTT. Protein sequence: CASSPHPWTGANQPQHF.

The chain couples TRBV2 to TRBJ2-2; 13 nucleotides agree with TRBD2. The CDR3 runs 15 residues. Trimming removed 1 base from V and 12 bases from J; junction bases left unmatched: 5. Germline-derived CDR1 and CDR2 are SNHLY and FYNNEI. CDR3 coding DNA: TGTGCCAGCAGTGAAGTGGGACTAGCGGGATCGAAGCTGTTTTTT. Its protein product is CASSEVGLAGSKLFF. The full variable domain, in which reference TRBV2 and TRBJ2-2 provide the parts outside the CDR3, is EPEVTQTPSHQVTQMGQEVILRCVPISNHLYFYWYRQILGQKVEFLVSFYNNEISEKSEIFDDQFSVERPDGSNFTLKIRSTKLEDSAMYFCASSEVGLAGSKLFFGEGSRLTVL.

CDR3 nucleotide sequence: TGTGCCAGCAGCTTTAACCAGGGAGGGGAGACCCAGTACTTC. It yields the protein CASSFNQGGETQYF. The chain has TRBV7-2 and TRBJ2-5; 7 nucleotides align to TRBD2. Trimming took 3 bases from V and 5 from J; bases not matched to a gene: 6. From germline, CDR1 is SGHTA and CDR2 FQGNSA. The CDR3 runs to 14 residues.

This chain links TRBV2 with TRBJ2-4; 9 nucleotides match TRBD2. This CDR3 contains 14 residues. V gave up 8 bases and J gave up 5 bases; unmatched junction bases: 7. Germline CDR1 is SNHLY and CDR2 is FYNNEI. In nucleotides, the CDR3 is TGTGCCAGCGGTAGCGGGAGCGTCCAAAACATTCAGTACTTC. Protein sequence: CASGSGSVQNIQYF.

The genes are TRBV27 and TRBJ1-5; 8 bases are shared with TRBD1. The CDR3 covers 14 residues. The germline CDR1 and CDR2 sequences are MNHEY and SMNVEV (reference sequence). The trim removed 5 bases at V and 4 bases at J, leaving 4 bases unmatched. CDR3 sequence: CASSTRDRNQPQHF. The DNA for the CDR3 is TGTGCCAGCAGTACCCGGGACAGGAATCAGCCCCAGCATTTT.

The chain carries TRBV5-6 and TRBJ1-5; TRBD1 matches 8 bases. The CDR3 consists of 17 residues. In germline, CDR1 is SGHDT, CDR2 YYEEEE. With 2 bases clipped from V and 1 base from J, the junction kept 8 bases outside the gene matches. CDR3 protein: CASSLATGDVSNQPQHF. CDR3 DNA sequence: TGTGCCAGCAGCTTAGCGACAGGGGACGTGAGCAATCAGCCCCAGCATTTT.

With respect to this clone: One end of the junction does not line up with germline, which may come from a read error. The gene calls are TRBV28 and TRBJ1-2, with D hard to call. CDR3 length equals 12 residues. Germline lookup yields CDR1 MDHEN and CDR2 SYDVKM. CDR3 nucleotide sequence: TGTGCCAGCAATTTATCCGGGTATGGCTACACCTTC. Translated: CASNLSGYGYTF.

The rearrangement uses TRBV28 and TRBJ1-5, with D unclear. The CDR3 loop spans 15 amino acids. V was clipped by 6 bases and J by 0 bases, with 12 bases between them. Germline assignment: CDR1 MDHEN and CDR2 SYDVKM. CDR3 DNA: TGTGCCAGCAGACGAGAGGTATTTAGCAATCAGCCCCAGCATTTT. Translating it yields CASRREVFSNQPQHF.

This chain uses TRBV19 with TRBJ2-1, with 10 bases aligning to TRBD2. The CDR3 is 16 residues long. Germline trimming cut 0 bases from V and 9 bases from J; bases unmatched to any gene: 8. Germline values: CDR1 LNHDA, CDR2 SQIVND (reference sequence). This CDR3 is CASSIEGLAGALEQFF. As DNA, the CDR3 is TGTGCCAGTAGTATAGAGGGGCTAGCGGGAGCTCTTGAGCAGTTCTTC.

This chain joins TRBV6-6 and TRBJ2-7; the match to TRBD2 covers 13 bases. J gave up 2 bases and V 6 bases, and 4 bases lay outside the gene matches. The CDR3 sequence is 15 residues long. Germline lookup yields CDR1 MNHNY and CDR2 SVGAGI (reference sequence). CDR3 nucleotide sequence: TGTGCCAGCAGATCCGGGACTAGCGGGACCTACGAGCAGTACTTC. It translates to CASRSGTSGTYEQYF.

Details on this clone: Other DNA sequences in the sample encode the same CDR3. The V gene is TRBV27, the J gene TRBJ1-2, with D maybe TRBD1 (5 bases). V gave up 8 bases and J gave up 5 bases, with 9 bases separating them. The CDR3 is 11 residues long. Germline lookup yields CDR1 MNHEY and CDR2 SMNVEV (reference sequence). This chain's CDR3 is CASRDSYGYTF. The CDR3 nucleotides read TGTGCCAGCCGCGACAGTTATGGCTACACCTTC.

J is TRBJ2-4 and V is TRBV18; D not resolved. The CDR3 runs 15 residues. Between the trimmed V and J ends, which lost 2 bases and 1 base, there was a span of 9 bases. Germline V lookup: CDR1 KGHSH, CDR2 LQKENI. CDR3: CASSPESLAKNIQYF. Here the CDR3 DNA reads TGTGCCAGCTCACCAGAGTCTCTGGCCAAAAACATTCAGTACTTC.

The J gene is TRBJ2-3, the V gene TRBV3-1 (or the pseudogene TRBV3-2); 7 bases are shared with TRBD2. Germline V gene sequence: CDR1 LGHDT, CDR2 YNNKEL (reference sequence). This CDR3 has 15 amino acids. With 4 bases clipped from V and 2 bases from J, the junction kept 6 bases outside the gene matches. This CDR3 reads CASSRSGRFTDTQYF. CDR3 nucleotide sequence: TGTGCCAGCAGCCGTAGCGGGCGGTTCACAGATACGCAGTATTTT.

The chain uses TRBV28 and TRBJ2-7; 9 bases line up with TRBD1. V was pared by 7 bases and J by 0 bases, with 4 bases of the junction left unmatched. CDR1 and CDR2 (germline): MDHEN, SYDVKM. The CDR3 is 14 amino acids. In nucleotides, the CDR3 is TGTGCCAGCACTGGGACAGGGTCCTCCTACGAGCAGTACTTC. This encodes CASTGTGSSYEQYF.

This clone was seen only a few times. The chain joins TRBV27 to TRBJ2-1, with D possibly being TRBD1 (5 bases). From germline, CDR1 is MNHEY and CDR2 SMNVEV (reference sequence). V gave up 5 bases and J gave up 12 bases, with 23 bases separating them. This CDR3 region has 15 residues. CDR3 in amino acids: CASSPLIGLPTGQFF. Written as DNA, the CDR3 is TGTGCCAGCAGTCCCCTCATCGGCCTCCCTACAGGGCAGTTCTTC.